This note documents a single T cell receptor beta chain sequence. V lost 5 bases and J lost 4; bases outside the gene matches: 8. Per the germline V gene, CDR1 is GTSNPN and CDR2 is SVGIG (reference sequence). There are 14 residues in the CDR3. The data were obtained in a study of blood T cell repertoires in COVID-19. Study details: COVID-19 samples collected from the United States, Italy and Spain covered acute and convalescent phases.

In the original workflow: Reference gene primer amplification gave estimated nucleated cell counts. The protocol was immunoSEQ multiplex PCR, while the TCRdb copy is restricted to in-frame clones and leaves out a portion. V and J calls plus clone size are reproduced from that table; the DNA served to infer D and trimming. The sample lists about 150,000 clones; 75% to 90% were seen once. This clonotype originated in a man in his sixties with acute or convalescent COVID-19. This sequence joins TRBV30 and TRBJ2-3; TRBD1 aligns across 8 bases. The sequencing input was peripheral blood. This CDR3 is CAWDRGISPDTQYF. CDR3 DNA sequence: TGTGCCTGGGACAGGGGAATTAGCCCAGATACGCAGTATTTT.